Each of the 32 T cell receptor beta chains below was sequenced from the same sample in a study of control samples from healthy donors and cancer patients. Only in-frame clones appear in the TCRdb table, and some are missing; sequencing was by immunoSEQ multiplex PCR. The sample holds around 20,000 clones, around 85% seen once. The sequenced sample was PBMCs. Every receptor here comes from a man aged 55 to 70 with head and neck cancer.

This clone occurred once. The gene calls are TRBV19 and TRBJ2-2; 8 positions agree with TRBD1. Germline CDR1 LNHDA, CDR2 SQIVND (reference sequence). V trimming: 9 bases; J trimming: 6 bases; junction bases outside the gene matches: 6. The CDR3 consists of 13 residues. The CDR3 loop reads CASQDRVAGELFF. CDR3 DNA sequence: TGTGCCAGCCAGGACAGGGTGGCCGGGGAGCTGTTTTTT.

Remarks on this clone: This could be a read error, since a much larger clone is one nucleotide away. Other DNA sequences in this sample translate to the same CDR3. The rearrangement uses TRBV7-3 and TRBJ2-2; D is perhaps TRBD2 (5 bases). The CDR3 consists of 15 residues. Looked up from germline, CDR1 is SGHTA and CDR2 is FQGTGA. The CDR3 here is CASSLASGSTGELFF. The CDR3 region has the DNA TGTGCCAGCAGCTTAGCCTCAGGATCCACCGGGGAACTGTTTTTT.

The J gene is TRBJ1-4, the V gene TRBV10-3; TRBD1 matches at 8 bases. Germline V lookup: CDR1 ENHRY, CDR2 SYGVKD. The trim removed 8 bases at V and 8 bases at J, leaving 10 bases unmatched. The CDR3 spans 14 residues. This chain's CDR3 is CAIQEDREDEKLFF. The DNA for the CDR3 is TGTGCCATCCAGGAGGACAGGGAAGACGAAAAACTGTTTTTT.

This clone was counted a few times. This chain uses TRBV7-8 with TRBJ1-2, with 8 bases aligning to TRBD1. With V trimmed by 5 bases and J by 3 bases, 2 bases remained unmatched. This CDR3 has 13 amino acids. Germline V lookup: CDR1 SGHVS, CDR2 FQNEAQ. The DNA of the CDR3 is TGTGCCAGCAGCCCGGACAGGGACTATGGCTACACCTTC. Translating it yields CASSPDRDYGYTF.

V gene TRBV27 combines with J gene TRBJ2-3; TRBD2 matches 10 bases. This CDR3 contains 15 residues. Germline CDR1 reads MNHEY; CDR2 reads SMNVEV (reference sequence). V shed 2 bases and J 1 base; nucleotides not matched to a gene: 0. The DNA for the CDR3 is TGTGCCAGCAGTTTACTAGCGGGGGGCACAGATACGCAGTATTTT. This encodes CASSLLAGGTDTQYF.

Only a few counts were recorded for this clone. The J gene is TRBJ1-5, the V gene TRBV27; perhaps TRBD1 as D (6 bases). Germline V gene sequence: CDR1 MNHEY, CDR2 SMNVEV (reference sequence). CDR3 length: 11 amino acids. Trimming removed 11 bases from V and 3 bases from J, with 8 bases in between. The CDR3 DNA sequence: TGTGCCGCAGGGGTCAATCAGCCCCAGCATTTT. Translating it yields CAAGVNQPQHF.

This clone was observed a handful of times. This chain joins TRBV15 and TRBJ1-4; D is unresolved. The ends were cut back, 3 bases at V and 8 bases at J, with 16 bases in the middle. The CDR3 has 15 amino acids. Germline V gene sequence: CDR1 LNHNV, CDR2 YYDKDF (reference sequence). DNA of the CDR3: TGTGCCACCAGCAGGCCCCTAGGGCGAGCCGAAAAACTGTTTTTT. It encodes CATSRPLGRAEKLFF. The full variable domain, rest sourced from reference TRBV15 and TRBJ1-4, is DAMVIQNPRYQVTQFGKPVTLSCSQTLNHNVMYWYQQKSSQAPKLLFHYYDKDFNNEADTPDNFQSRRPNTSFCFLDIRSPGLGDTAMYLCATSRPLGRAEKLFFGSGTQLSVL.

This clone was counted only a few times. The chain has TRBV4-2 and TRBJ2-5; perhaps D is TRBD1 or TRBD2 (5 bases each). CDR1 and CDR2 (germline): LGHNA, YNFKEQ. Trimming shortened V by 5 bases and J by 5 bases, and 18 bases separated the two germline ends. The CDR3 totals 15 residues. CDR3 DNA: TGTGCCAGCAGCGCCCATTCGTCCGGGGCCGAGACCCAGTACTTC. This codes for CASSAHSSGAETQYF.

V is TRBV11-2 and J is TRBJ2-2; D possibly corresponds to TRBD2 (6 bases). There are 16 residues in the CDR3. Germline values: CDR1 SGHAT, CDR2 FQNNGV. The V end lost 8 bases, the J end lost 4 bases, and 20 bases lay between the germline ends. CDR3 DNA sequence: TGTGCCAGCTTTGGGCGGGACCCGCCCTCCACCGGGGAGCTGTTTTTT. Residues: CASFGRDPPSTGELFF.

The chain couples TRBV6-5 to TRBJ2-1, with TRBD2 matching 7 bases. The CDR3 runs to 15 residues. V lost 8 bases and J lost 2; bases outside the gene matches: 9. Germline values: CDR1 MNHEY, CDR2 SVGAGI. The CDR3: CASSWSGVTYNEQFF. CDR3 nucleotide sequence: TGTGCCAGCTCCTGGAGCGGGGTAACCTACAATGAGCAGTTCTTC.

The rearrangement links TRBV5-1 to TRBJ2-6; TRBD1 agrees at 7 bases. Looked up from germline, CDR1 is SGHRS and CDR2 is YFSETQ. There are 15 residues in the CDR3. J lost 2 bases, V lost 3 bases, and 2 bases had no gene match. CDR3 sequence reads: CASSWGQTGANVLTF. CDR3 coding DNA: TGCGCCAGCAGCTGGGGACAGACTGGGGCCAACGTCCTGACTTTC.

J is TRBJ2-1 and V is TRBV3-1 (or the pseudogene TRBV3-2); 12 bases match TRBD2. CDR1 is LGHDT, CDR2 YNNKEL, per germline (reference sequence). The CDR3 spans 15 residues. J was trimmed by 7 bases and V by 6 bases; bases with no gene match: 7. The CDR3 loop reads CASRALAGGNNEQFF. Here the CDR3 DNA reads TGTGCCAGCAGGGCCCTAGCGGGAGGGAATAATGAGCAGTTCTTC.

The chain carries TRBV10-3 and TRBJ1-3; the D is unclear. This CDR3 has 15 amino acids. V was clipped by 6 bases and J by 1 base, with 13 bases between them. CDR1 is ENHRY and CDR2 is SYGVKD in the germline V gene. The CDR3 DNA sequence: TGTGCCATCAGAGACCCCTATCCTTCTGGAAACACCATATATTTT. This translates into CAIRDPYPSGNTIYF.

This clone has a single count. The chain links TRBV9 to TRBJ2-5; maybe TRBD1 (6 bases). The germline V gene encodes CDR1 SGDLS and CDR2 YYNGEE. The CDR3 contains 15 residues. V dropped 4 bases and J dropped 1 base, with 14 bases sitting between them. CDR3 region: CASSRIGTPQETQYF. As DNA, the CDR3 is TGTGCCAGCAGCCGAATCGGGACACCCCAAGAGACCCAGTACTTC.

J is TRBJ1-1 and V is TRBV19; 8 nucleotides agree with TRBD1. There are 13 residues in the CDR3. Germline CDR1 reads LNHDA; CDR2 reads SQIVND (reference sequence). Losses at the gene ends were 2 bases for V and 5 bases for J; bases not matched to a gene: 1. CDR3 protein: CASSIRDRTEAFF. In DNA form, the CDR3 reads TGTGCCAGTAGTATAAGGGACAGGACTGAAGCTTTCTTT.

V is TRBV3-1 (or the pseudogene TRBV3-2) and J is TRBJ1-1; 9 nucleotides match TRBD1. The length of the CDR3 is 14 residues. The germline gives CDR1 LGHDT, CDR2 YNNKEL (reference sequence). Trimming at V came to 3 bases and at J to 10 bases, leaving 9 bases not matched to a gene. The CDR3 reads CASSHFTGGIGAFF. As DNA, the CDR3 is TGTGCCAGCAGCCATTTCACAGGGGGCATTGGAGCTTTCTTT.

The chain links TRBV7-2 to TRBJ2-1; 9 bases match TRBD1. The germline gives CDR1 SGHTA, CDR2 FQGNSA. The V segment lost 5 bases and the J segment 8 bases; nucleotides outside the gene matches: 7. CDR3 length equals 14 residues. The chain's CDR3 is CASSLGQGRYEQFF. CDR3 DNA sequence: TGTGCCAGCAGCCTAGGACAGGGGCGGTATGAGCAGTTCTTC.

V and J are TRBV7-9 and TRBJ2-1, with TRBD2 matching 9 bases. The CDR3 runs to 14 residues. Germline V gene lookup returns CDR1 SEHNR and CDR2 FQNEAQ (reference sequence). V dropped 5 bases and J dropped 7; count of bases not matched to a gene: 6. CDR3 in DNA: TGTGCCAGCAGCATGCCGGGACTAGCAAATGAGCAGTTCTTC. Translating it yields CASSMPGLANEQFF.

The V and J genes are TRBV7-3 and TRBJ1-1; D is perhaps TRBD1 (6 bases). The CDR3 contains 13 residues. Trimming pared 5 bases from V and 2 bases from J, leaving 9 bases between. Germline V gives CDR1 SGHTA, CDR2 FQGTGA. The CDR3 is CASSGDTNTEAFF. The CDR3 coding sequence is TGTGCCAGCAGCGGGGACACAAACACTGAAGCTTTCTTT.

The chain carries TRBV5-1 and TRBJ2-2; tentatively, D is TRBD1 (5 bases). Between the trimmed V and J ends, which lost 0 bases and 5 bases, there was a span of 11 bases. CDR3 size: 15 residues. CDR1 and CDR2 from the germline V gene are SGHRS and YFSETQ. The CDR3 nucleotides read TGCGCCAGCAGCTTGGTTCAGGGTTGGACCGGGGAGCTGTTTTTT. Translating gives CASSLVQGWTGELFF.

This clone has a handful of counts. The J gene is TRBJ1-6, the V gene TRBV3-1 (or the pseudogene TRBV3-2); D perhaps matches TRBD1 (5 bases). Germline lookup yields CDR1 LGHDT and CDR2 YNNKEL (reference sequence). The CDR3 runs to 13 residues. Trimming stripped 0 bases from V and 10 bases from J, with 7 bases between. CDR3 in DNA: TGTGCCAGCAGCCAAGAAAGGGGCTCACCCCTCCACTTT. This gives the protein CASSQERGSPLHF.

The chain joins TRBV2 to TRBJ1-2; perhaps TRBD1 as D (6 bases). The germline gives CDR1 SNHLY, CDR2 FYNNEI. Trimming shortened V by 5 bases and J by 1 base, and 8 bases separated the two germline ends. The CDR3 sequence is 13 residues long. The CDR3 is CASSRDINYGYTF. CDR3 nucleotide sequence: TGTGCCAGCAGTCGGGACATTAACTATGGCTACACCTTC.

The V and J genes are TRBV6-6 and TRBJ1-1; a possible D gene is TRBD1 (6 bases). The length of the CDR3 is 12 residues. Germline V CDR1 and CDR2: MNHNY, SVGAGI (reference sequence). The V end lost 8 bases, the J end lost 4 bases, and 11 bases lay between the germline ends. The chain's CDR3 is CASRTEVTEAFF. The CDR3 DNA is TGTGCCAGCCGGACAGAAGTCACTGAAGCTTTCTTT.

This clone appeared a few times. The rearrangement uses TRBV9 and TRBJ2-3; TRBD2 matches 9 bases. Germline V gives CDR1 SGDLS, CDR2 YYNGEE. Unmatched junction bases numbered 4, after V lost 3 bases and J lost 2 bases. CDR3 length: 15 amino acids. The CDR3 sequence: CASSALAGPTDTQYF. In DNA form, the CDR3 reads TGTGCCAGCAGCGCTCTAGCGGGACCCACAGATACGCAGTATTTT. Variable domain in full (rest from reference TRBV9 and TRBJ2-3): DSGVTQTPKHLITATGQRVTLRCSPRSGDLSVYWYQQSLDQGLQFLIQYYNGEERAKGNILERFSAQQFPDLHSELNLSSLELGDSALYFCASSALAGPTDTQYFGPGTRLTVL.

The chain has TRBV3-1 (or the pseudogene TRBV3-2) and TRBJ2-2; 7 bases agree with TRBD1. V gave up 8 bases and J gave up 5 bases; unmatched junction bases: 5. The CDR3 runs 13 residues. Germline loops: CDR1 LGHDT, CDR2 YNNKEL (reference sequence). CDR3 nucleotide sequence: TGTGCCAGCTGGGACAGAGCTACCGGGGAGCTGTTTTTT. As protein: CASWDRATGELFF.

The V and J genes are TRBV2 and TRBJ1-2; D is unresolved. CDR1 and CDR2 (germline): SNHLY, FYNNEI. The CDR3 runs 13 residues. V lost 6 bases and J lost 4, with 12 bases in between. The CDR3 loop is CASSLVMGYGYTF. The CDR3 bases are TGTGCCAGCAGCCTCGTTATGGGCTATGGCTACACCTTC.

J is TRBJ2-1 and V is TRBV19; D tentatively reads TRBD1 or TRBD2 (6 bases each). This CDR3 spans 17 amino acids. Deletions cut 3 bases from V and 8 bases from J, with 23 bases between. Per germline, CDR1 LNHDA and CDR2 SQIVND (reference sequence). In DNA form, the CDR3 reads TGTGCCAGTAGTATGATGAAACTAGCAGGGGATGGCTATGAGCAGTTCTTC. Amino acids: CASSMMKLAGDGYEQFF.

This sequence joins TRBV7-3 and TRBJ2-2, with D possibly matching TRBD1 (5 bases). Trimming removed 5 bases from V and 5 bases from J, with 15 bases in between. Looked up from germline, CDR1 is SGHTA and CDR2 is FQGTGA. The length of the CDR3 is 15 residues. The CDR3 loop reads CASSPQGASTGELFF. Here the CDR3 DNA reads TGTGCCAGCAGCCCCCAAGGGGCGAGTACCGGGGAGCTGTTTTTT.

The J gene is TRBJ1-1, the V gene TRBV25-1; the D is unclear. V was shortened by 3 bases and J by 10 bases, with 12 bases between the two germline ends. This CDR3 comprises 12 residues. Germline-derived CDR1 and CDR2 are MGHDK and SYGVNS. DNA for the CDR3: TGTGCCAGCAGTGATCAACGGCGCGGAGCTTTCTTT. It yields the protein CASSDQRRGAFF. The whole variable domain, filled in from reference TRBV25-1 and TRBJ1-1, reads EADIYQTPRYLVIGTGKKITLECSQTMGHDKMYWYQQDPGMELHLIHYSYGVNSTEKGDLSSESTVSRIRTEHFPLTLESARPSHTSQYLCASSDQRRGAFFGQGTRLTVV.

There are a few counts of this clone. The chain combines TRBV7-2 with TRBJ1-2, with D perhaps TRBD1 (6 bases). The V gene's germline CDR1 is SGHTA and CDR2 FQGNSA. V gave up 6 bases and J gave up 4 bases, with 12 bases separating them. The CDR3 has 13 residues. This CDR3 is CASSYSDSYGYTF. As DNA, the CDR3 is TGTGCCAGCAGTTACTCGGACAGCTATGGCTACACCTTC.

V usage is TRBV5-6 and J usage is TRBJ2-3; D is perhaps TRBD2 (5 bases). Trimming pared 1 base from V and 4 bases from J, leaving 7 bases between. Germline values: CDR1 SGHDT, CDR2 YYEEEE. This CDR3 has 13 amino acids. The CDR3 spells CASSLMRADTQYF. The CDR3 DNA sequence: TGTGCCAGCAGCTTGATGAGGGCAGATACGCAGTATTTT.

This CDR3 is CASTSPEGDPPYEQYF. CDR3 DNA sequence: TGTGCCAGCACCTCACCCGAGGGGGACCCACCCTACGAGCAGTACTTC. The V gene is TRBV21-1, the J gene TRBJ2-7; TRBD1 is the table's D call and was not checked against the DNA. TRBV21-1 is a known pseudogene. The CDR3 spans 16 residues.